This T cell receptor (beta chain) was recorded in a study of T cell repertoires in cytomegalovirus infection. On the study more broadly: It can be stated that public TCR beta signatures indicated CMV infection as well as a matching HLA type.

This clonotype came up many times. Its antigen is undetermined. TCRdb redid the calling of the reads with MiXCR, one entry per CDR3 protein. The table shows 250,000 to 300,000 distinct CDR3 sequences, with around 15% occurring only once. Study observations and caveats: HLA-C-restricted CMV clonotypes gave the most frequent clonotype in two of eight donors. Identification of carriers of CMV plus the relevant HLA was performed using cumulative public TCR beta family frequency.

V was clipped by 6 bases and J by 9 bases, with 9 bases between them. The CDR3 is made up of 11 amino acids. CDR1 and CDR2 from the germline V gene are MNHEY and SVGAGI. This chain joins TRBV6-5 and TRBJ2-1; the D is unclear. The sequencing input was CD8+ T cells from PBMCs. The clonotype was recovered from a human donor in good health (CMV status not recorded). Some clones in this sample may be carry-over from other donors' samples. The CDR3 loop reads CASSVGSEQFF. CDR3 in DNA: TGTGCCAGCAGCGTAGGTAGTGAGCAGTTCTTC.